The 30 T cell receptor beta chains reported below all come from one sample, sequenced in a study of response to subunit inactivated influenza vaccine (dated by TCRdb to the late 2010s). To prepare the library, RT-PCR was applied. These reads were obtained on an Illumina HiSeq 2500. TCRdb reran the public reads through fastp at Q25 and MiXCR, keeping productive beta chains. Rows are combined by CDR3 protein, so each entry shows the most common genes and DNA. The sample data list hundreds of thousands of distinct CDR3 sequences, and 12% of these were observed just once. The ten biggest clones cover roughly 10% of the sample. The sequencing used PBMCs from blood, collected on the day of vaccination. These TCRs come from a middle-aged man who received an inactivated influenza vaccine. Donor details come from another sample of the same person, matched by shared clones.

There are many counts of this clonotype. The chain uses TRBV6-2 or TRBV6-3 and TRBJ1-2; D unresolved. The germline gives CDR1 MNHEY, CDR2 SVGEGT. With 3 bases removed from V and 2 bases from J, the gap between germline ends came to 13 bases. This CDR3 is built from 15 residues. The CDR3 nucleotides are TGTGCCAGCAGTTATGCCCGGACGGAGAACTATGGCTACACCTTC. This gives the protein CASSYARTENYGYTF.

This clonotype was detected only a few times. CDR3 amino acids: CASAATVPTQYF. CDR3 in DNA: TGTGCCAGCGCCGCGACAGTTCCTACGCAGTATTTT. V usage is TRBV6-2 or TRBV6-3 and J usage is TRBJ2-3; D may be TRBD1 (5 bases). The CDR3 spans 12 residues. CDR1 and CDR2 (germline): MNHEY, SVGEGT. V was shortened by 8 bases and J by 8 bases, with 14 bases between the two germline ends.

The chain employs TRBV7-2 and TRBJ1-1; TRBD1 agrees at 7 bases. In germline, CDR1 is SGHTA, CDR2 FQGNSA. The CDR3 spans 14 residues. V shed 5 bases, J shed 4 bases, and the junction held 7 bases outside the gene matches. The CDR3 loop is CASSPQTGSTEAFF. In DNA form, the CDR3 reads TGTGCCAGCAGCCCCCAGACAGGGAGCACTGAAGCTTTCTTT.

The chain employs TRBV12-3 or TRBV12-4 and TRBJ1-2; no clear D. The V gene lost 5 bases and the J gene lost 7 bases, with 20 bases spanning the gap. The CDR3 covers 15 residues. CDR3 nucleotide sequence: TGTGCCAGCAGTCCCACACTTAAGGGTGGCCGTGGCTACACCTTC. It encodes CASSPTLKGGRGYTF.

For the CDR3, the DNA is TGTGCCAGCAGCTTAGGTCTATATACTGGAAACACCATATATTTT. Its protein product is CASSLGLYTGNTIYF. This rearrangement joins TRBV7-2 to TRBJ1-3; D uncertain. Germline V gene data show CDR1 as SGHTA and CDR2 as FQGNSA. V was clipped by 1 base and J by 2 bases, with 9 bases between them. This CDR3 spans 15 amino acids.

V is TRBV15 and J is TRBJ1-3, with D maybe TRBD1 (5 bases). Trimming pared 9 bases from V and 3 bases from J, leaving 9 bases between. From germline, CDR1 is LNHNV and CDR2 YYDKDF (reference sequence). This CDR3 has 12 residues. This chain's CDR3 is CATRGLGNTIYF. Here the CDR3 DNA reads TGTGCCACGAGGGGCCTTGGAAACACCATATATTTT.

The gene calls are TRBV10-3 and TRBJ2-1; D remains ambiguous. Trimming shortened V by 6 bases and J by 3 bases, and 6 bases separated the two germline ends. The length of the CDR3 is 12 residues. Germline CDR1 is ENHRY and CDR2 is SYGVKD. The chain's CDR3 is CAIRGNYNEQFF. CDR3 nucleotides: TGTGCCATCAGAGGTAACTACAATGAGCAGTTCTTC.

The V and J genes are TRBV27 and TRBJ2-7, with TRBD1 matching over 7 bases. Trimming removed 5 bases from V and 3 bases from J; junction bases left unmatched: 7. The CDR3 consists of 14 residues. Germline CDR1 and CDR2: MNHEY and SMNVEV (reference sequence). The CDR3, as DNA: TGTGCCAGCAGTCCTTGGACAGGACGCTACGAGCAGTACTTC. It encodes CASSPWTGRYEQYF.

CDR3 coding DNA: TGCAGTGTTATGACCGGGACAGTCGGTTCCTACGAGCAGTACTTC. Translating gives CSVMTGTVGSYEQYF. This chain joins TRBV20-1 and TRBJ2-7, with 7 bases identical to TRBD1. The CDR3 has 15 amino acids. Germline trimming cut 7 bases from V and 1 base from J; bases unmatched to any gene: 13. Germline lookup yields CDR1 DFQATT and CDR2 SNEGSKA (reference sequence).

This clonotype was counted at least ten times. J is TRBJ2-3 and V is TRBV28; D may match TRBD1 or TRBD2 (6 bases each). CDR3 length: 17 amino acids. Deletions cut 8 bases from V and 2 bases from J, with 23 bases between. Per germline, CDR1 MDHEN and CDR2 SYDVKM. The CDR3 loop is CASLGRSEGEFTDTQYF. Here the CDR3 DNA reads TGTGCCAGCCTCGGGAGATCTGAGGGGGAATTCACAGATACGCAGTATTTT. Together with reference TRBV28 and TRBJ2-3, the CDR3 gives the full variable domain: DVKVTQSSRYLVKRTGEKVFLECVQDMDHENMFWYRQDPGLGLRLIYFSYDVKMKEKGDIPEGYSVSREKKERFSLILESASTNQTSMYLCASLGRSEGEFTDTQYFGPGTRLTVL.

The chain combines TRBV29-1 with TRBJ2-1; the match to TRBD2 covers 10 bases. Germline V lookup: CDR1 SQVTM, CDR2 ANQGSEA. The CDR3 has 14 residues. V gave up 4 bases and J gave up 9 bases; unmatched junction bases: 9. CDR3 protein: CSVVPSGRGSEQFF. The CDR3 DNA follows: TGCAGCGTTGTCCCTAGCGGGAGAGGCTCTGAGCAGTTCTTC.

CDR3 DNA sequence: TGTGCCAGCAGTGACTCGAGACTAGTTGAGACCCAGTACTTC. This translates into CASSDSRLVETQYF. The rearrangement joins TRBV2 to TRBJ2-5, with a tentative D call TRBD2 (6 bases). This CDR3 comprises 14 residues. With 3 bases removed from V and 5 bases from J, the gap between germline ends came to 13 bases. Germline loops: CDR1 SNHLY, CDR2 FYNNEI.

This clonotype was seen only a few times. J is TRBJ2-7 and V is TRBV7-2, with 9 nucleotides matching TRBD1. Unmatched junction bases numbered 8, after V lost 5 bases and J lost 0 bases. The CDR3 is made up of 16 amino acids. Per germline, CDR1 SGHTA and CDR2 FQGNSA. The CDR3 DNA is TGTGCCAGCAGCCTAACCGGGACAGGGAACTCCTACGAGCAGTACTTC. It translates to CASSLTGTGNSYEQYF.

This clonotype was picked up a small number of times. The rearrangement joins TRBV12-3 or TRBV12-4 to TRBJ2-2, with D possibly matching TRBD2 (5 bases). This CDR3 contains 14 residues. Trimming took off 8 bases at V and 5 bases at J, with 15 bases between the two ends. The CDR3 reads CASRGSYGTGELFF. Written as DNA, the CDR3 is TGTGCCAGCCGGGGTAGCTATGGGACCGGGGAGCTGTTTTTT.

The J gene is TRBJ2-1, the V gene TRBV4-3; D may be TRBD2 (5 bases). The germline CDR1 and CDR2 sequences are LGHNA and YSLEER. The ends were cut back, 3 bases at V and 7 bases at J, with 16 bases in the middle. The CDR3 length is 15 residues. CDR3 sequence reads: CASSHKEAVRNEQFF. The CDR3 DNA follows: TGCGCCAGCAGCCACAAGGAGGCCGTGCGAAATGAGCAGTTCTTC.

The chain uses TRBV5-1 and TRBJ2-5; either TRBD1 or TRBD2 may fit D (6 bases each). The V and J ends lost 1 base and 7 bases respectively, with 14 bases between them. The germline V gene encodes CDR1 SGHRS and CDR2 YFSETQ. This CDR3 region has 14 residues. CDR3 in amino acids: CASSLSAGEVTQYF. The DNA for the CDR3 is TGCGCCAGCAGCTTGTCGGCAGGGGAGGTGACCCAGTACTTC.

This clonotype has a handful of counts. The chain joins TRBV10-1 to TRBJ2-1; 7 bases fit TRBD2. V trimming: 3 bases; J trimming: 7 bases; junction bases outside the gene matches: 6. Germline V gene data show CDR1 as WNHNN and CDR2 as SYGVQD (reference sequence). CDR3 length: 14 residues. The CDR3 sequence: CASSDPGGGNEQFF. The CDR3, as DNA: TGCGCCAGCAGTGACCCGGGGGGTGGAAATGAGCAGTTCTTC.

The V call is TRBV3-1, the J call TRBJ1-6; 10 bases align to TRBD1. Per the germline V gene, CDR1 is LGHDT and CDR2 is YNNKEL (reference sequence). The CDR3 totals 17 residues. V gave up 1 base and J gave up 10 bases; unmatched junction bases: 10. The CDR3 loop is CASSQAGRDRGRSPLHF. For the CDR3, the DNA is TGTGCCAGCAGCCAAGCAGGCCGGGACAGGGGACGGTCACCCCTCCACTTT.

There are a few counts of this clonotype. In nucleotides, the CDR3 is TGCAGCGTTGCCAGGACTATTGGCAATGAGCAGTTCTTC. As protein: CSVARTIGNEQFF. This chain connects TRBV29-1 to TRBJ2-1; D is possibly TRBD2 (6 bases). The CDR3 contains 13 residues. The germline V gene encodes CDR1 SQVTM and CDR2 ANQGSEA. Trimming shortened V by 4 bases and J by 6 bases, and 13 bases separated the two germline ends.

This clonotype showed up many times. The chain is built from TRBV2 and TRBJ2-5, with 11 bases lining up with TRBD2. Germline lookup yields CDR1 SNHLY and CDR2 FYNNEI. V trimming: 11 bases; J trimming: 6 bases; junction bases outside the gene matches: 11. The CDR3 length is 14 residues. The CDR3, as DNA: TGTGCCTCCAGGGTAGCGGGGGGGACGAAGACCCAGTACTTC. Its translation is CASRVAGGTKTQYF.

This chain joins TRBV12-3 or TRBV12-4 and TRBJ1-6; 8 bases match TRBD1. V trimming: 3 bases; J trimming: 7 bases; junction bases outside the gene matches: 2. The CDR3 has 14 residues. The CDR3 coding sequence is TGTGCCAGCAGTTTGGACAGGGTGAATTCACCCCTCCACTTT. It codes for CASSLDRVNSPLHF.

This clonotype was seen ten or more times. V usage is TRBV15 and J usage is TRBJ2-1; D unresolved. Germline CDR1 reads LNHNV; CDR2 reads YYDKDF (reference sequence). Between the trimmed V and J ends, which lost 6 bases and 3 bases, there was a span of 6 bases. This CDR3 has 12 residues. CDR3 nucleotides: TGTGCCACCAGAGCGAACTACAATGAGCAGTTCTTC. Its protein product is CATRANYNEQFF.

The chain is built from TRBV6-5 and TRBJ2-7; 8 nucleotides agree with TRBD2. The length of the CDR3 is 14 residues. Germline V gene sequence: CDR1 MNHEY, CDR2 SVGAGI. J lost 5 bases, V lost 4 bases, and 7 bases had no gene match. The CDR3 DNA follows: TGTGCCAGCAGTTTACCGGGACTAGACAACGAGCAGTACTTC. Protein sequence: CASSLPGLDNEQYF.

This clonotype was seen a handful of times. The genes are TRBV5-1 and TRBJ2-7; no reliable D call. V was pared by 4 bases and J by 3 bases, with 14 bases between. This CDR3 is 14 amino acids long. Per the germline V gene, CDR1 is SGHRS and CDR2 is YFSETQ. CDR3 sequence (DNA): TGCGCCAGCAGCGCACAAACGAGCATCTACGAGCAGTACTTC. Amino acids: CASSAQTSIYEQYF.

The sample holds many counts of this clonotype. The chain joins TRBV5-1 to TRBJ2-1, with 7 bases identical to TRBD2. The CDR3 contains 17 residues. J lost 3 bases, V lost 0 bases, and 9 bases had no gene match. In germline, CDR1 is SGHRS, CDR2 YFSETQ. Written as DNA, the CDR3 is TGCGCCAGCAGCTTGGGGCGTCTAGCGGATTACTACAATGAGCAGTTCTTC. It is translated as CASSLGRLADYYNEQFF.

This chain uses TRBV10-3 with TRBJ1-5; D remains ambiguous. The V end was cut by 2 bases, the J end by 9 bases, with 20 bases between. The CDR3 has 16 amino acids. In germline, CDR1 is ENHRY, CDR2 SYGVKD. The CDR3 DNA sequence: TGTGCCATCAGTGAGACCGACGCTGGAACATCAGGGCCCCAGCATTTT. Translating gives CAISETDAGTSGPQHF.

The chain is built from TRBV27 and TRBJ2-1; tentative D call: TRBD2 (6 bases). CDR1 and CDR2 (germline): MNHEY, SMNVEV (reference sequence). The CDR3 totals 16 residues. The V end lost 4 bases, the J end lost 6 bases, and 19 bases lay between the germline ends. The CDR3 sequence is CASSSRGAGECNEQFF. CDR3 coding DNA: TGTGCCAGCAGTTCTCGGGGAGCGGGCGAATGCAATGAGCAGTTCTTC.

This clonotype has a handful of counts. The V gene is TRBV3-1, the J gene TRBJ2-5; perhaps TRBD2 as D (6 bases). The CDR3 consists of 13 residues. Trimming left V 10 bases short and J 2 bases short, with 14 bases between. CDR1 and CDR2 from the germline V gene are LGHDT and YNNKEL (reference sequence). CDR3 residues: CATLLGGQETQYF. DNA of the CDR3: TGTGCCACCTTGCTGGGGGGACAAGAGACCCAGTACTTC.

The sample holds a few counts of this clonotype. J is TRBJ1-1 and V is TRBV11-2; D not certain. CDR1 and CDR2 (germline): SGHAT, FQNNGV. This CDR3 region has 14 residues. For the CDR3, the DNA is TGTGCTATCAGCTCCGGACCGTTTGTGACTGAAGCTTTCTTT. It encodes CAISSGPFVTEAFF.

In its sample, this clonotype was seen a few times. DNA of the CDR3: TGTGCCAGCGTCTCCCGCGGGGAACGGGGGCTAGATGAGCAGTTCTTC. It encodes CASVSRGERGLDEQFF. The chain joins TRBV7-9 to TRBJ2-1; D tentatively reads TRBD1 or TRBD2 (6 bases each). CDR3 length equals 16 residues. Trimming removed 8 bases at V and 8 bases at J, with 25 bases between. The germline gives CDR1 SEHNR, CDR2 FQNEAQ (reference sequence).